The rows below give T cell receptor beta chains drawn from one sample of a study of T cells after posttransplantation cyclophosphamide. TCRdb's copy holds only in-frame clones and misses some; the assay was immunoSEQ multiplex PCR. In the table there are around 10,000 clones, approximately 86% of which are singletons. Here the sequenced sample was CD4+ T cells sorted from PBMCs, taken after allogeneic stem cell transplant with posttransplant cyclophosphamide. The origin of the receptors is a male patient younger than 45 who received an allogeneic stem cell transplant from a related donor, was CMV-positive, and had acute GVHD only. Some T cells may have come from the graft donor. CDR3s include the opening cysteine and the closing phenylalanine or tryptophan.

TRBV5-6 CASSDLGASGGVPQETQYF
TRBV19 CASSIRGTGQGTTEAFF
TRBV5-4 CASSLEGAYEQYF
TRBV2 CASSPDRSRPQHF
TRBV2 CASSEALGPVTAFF
TRBV28 CASSFRQGNTGELFF
TRBV6-1 CASSEAQARTGELFF
TRBV11-2 CASSLVGTGWEKLFF
TRBV7-2 CASSGGPARGTGELFF
TRBV10-1 CASSEKGRNSPLHF
TRBV5-6 CASSPTSGAAVYGYTF
TRBV7-9 CASSFGGFDYEQYF
TRBV19 CASSIIPGMSNQPQHF
TRBV5-1 CASSLALTGGAEAFF
TRBV30 CAWSVQLLGQQNTGELFF
TRBV7-2 CASSPDRGSGNTIYF
TRBV7-8 CASINSYEQYF
TRBV4-2 CASSQVLAWGTDTQYF
TRBV5-6 CASSLDRLNTEAFF
TRBV14 CASSQGQNYGYTF
TRBV2 CASKVDGGNEKLFF
TRBV27 CASSLYRQGGAYNEQFF
TRBV6-1 CASSGPTFRGNTNTEAFF
TRBV10-3 CATATGADYEQYF
TRBV19 CASSAVGQYYQPQHF
TRBV10-3 CAISSRTDYEQYF
TRBV4-2 CASSQDKRGEDTQYF
TRBV6-1 CASSEAAGSPRLYEQYF
TRBV18 CASSPGRHSYNEQFF
TRBV9 CASSRDTTNEKLFF
TRBV30 CAWTAGISYNEQFF
TRBV18 CASSPGQAKNIQYF
TRBV7-9 CASSLAGAQRDTQYF
TRBV28 CASSLGSSGVYEQYF
TRBV21-1 CASSKGDYGELFF
TRBV28 CASSLLAEYNEQFF
TRBV5-1 CASSTLAGGRNIQYF
TRBV2 CASSDEGAGTGELFF
TRBV7-2 CASSFTSGGGDTQYF
TRBV7-2 CASSLDRGQETQYF
TRBV7-2 CASSLAGATLGETQYF
TRBV30 CAWSVMETQYF
TRBV5-4 CASSVTGGSYNEQFF
TRBV18 CASSPRDSGGETQYF
TRBV2 CASSSMGRSPLHF
TRBV5-4 CASSLPGQGGTEAFF
TRBV6-1 CASGKTGGGVAFF